This T cell receptor (beta chain) was recorded in a study of CD8 T cells in Susac syndrome. After extraction with the RNeasy kit, roughly 0.45 to 1 ug of the RNA was reverse transcribed using random hexamers. TCR beta CDR3 was amplified by immunoSEQ multiplex PCR. This amplification extended across 54 Vbeta and 13 Jbeta segments. A single record per CDR3 protein comes from TCRdb applying MiXCR to the immunoSEQ multiplex PCR reads. The sample consists of 400,000 or so distinct CDR3 sequences, 85% of them appearing once. The study, taken as a whole, reports: An acknowledgment was made by the study that its TCR sequencing and HLA analysis involved relatively few individuals.

Details on this clonotype: What it recognizes is unknown.

The germline V gene has CDR1 MNHEY and CDR2 SMNVEV (reference sequence). This CDR3 is 15 amino acids long. V lost 5 bases, J lost 6 bases, and 20 bases lay in between. The TCR was taken from a human donor with multiple sclerosis. Sequencing was performed on CD8+ T cells from PBMCs. The J gene is TRBJ2-7, the V gene TRBV27, with TRBD2 as a possible D gene (6 bases). The CDR3 protein is CASSHFGGESGEQYF. CDR3 DNA: TGTGCCAGCAGTCATTTTGGCGGGGAGTCGGGCGAGCAGTACTTC.